This TCR beta chain originates from a study of human T cells and chemical hapten exposure. Across the study: Affected patients, primarily female, had alopecia areata, totalis or universalis.

This clonotype was counted between two and nine times. Its antigen is still unknown. This sample's time point: patch test 3, about 24 weeks after DPC sensitization. Noted treatment: therapeutic diphenylcyclopropenone sensitization with weekly scalp DPC. Trimming removed 0 bases from V and 0 bases from J, with 12 bases in between. CDR1 DFQATT and CDR2 SNEGSKA come from the germline V gene (reference sequence). The length of the CDR3 is 15 residues. TCRdb reprocessed the RACE reads via MiXCR and lists one record per CDR3 protein. The table shows some 110,000 distinct CDR3 sequences, with roughly 12% occurring only once. Notes on the study in general: Clustering by CDR3 similarity yielded significantly more large clusters from expanded TCRs than controls.

J is TRBJ2-7 and V is TRBV20-1; possible D gene TRBD2, 5 bases. This sample comprised whole blood, obtained in connection with sensitization to the hapten diphenylcyclopropenone (DPC). The source of this sequence is a woman aged 50 to 65 with alopecia areata. Some clones in this sample may be carry-over from other donors' samples. The CDR3 region is CSARDSRRPSYEQYF. The CDR3 region has the DNA TGCAGTGCTAGAGACTCTCGGAGGCCCTCCTACGAGCAGTACTTC.